This TCR beta chain was recovered during a study of identical twins. TCRdb re-derived calls from the 5' RACE reads in MiXCR, one entry per CDR3 protein. The sample lists over 600,000 distinct CDR3 sequences, roughly 20% seen once, with 4% to 4.5% in the top ten. Trimming stripped 0 bases from V and 1 base from J, with 13 bases between. Looked up from germline, CDR1 is LGHNA and CDR2 is YSLEER. CDR3 size: 17 residues. This clonotype came up a few times. Separately, the same data were catalogued under a study of T cells expressing NK-cell markers.

The chain joins TRBV4-3 to TRBJ1-5; D gene unclear. This receptor was taken from a woman aged 18-35 years in good health. The sequencing sample was made of PBMCs. The chain's CDR3 is CASSQDSPDGSNQPQHF. The CDR3 DNA sequence: TGCGCCAGCAGCCAAGATAGTCCCGATGGGAGCAATCAGCCCCAGCATTTT.